A single sample is the source of the 23 T cell receptor beta chains below, sequenced in a study of T cells in Graves' hyperthyroidism and ophthalmopathy. Amplification of TCR beta CDR3 regions was performed using RNA transcripts as template. An initial round of RT-PCR targeting the TCR CDR3 relied on the HTBI primer set. Each CDR3 protein gets one entry after TCRdb re-called the multiplex PCR reads with MiXCR. The table has about 690,000 distinct CDR3 sequences, about 18% seen once. Material for sequencing was blood. The receptors stem from a man in his fifties or sixties with Graves' hyperthyroidism.

The rearrangement links TRBV27 to TRBJ2-3; TRBD2 agrees at 14 bases. With V trimmed by 5 bases and J by 4 bases, 5 bases remained unmatched. CDR3 size: 16 residues. Germline loops: CDR1 MNHEY, CDR2 SMNVEV (reference sequence). CDR3 sequence: CASSTPGLAGADTQYF. CDR3 coding DNA: TGTGCCAGCAGTACGCCGGGACTAGCGGGAGCAGATACGCAGTATTTT.

This clonotype has a count of ten or more. The chain joins TRBV2 to TRBJ1-1; D is perhaps TRBD1 (6 bases). Germline CDR1 reads SNHLY; CDR2 reads FYNNEI. V was clipped by 9 bases and J by 7 bases, with 15 bases between them. CDR3 length equals 12 residues. CDR3 nucleotide sequence: TGTGCCAGGCTACGGACAGATAATGAAGCTTTCTTT. Its translation: CARLRTDNEAFF.

In its sample, this clonotype was seen many times. J is TRBJ1-1 and V is TRBV5-8, with 7 bases fitting TRBD1. V lost 7 bases and J lost 5; bases outside the gene matches: 8. The CDR3 sequence is 13 residues long. Germline CDR1 is SGHTS and CDR2 is YDEGEE. The CDR3 DNA is TGTGCCAGCGCTTACATGACAGGGACTGAAGCTTTCTTT. Translating gives CASAYMTGTEAFF.

This sequence joins TRBV30 and TRBJ2-3; D possibly corresponds to TRBD1 (5 bases). The V and J ends lost 4 bases and 0 bases respectively, with 11 bases between them. This CDR3 region has 14 residues. Per germline, CDR1 GTSNPN and CDR2 SVGIG (reference sequence). CDR3 bases: TGTGCCTGGACCGTCGGACAAAGCACAGATACGCAGTATTTT. Translated: CAWTVGQSTDTQYF.

This chain links TRBV28 with TRBJ1-1, with TRBD1 as a possible D gene (6 bases). The V end lost 8 bases, the J end lost 6 bases, and 13 bases lay between the germline ends. This CDR3 region has 12 residues. The germline gives CDR1 MDHEN, CDR2 SYDVKM. CDR3 in amino acids: CASQQGLAEAFF. CDR3 nucleotides: TGTGCCAGCCAACAGGGTCTCGCTGAAGCTTTCTTT.

The chain joins TRBV7-9 to TRBJ1-1; D gene ambiguous. Germline V gene data show CDR1 as SEHNR and CDR2 as FQNEAQ (reference sequence). Trimming removed 6 bases from V and 0 bases from J, with 8 bases in between. This CDR3 region has 13 residues. DNA of the CDR3: TGTGCCAGCAGTCAACGGGTGAACACTGAAGCTTTCTTT. Protein sequence: CASSQRVNTEAFF.

This chain connects TRBV18 to TRBJ1-1, with D possibly being TRBD1 (6 bases). V was clipped by 7 bases and J by 2 bases, with 17 bases between them. Germline V gene lookup returns CDR1 KGHSH and CDR2 LQKENI. The CDR3 is made up of 15 amino acids. CDR3 bases: TGTGCCAGCTTCCAACACAGGGCTCTTAACACTGAAGCTTTCTTT. Its protein product is CASFQHRALNTEAFF.

The chain recombines TRBV29-1 with TRBJ1-2, with D perhaps matching TRBD1 (6 bases). V lost 2 bases, J lost 0 bases, and 16 bases lay in between. CDR1 is SQVTM, CDR2 ANQGSEA, per germline. The CDR3 is 16 residues long. CDR3 residues: CSVESGGRKANYGYTF. Here the CDR3 DNA reads TGCAGCGTTGAATCTGGGGGGCGCAAAGCTAACTATGGCTACACCTTC.

This clonotype was seen at least ten times. The chain combines TRBV2 with TRBJ1-1; D might be TRBD1 (6 bases). V lost 6 bases to trimming and J lost 7 bases, with 18 bases between them. The CDR3 runs to 14 residues. Germline CDR1 is SNHLY and CDR2 is FYNNEI. DNA for the CDR3: TGTGCCAGCAGCCCCCCAAGGGGGGACGTTGAAGCTTTCTTT. Translating gives CASSPPRGDVEAFF.

Points on this clonotype: This likely comes from a read error, as the CDR3 has no conserved phenylalanine or tryptophan at its end. This sequence joins TRBV30 and TRBJ2-5; D gene unclear. The CDR3 is made up of 12 amino acids. CDR1 and CDR2 (germline): GTSNPN, SVGIG (reference sequence). Trimming removed 0 bases from V and 4 bases from J, with 6 bases in between. The CDR3 loop is CAWSVPPETQYV. The CDR3 DNA reads as TGTGCCTGGAGTGTACCCCCAGAGACCCAGTACGTC.

Remarks on this clonotype: A much larger clone lies one base from this, so it may be a read error. The CDR3 loop is CATSDSSSYERYF. CDR3 nucleotide sequence: TGTGCCACCAGTGATTCAAGCTCCTACGAGCGGTACTTC. V is TRBV24-1 and J is TRBJ2-7, with D uncertain. The CDR3 extends over 13 amino acids. In germline, CDR1 is KGHDR, CDR2 SFDVKD.

The chain carries TRBV5-1 and TRBJ2-6; 9 nucleotides agree with TRBD1. The germline CDR1 and CDR2 sequences are SGHRS and YFSETQ. The CDR3 loop spans 16 amino acids. V lost 2 bases and J lost 2; bases outside the gene matches: 2. This chain's CDR3 is CASSLTGGPGANVLTF. CDR3 nucleotides: TGCGCCAGCAGCTTAACAGGGGGCCCTGGGGCCAACGTCCTGACTTTC.

This clonotype was detected ten times or more. Mismatch with germline at one junction end may stem from a read error. The rearrangement uses TRBV12-3 or TRBV12-4 and TRBJ2-2; TRBD1 agrees at 8 bases. CDR3 length: 13 amino acids. CDR3 DNA: TGTGCCGGCAGGGGGCATGGCACCGGGGAGCTGTTTTTT. This gives the protein CAGRGHGTGELFF.

This clonotype appeared many times. The CDR3 loop is CASSERGPSGNEQFF. CDR3 DNA sequence: TGTGCCAGCAGCGAGAGGGGTCCTAGCGGGAATGAGCAGTTCTTC. The chain combines TRBV7-3 with TRBJ2-1; 8 bases agree with TRBD2. CDR1 and CDR2 from the germline V gene are SGHTA and FQGTGA. CDR3 size: 15 residues. Trimming at V came to 5 bases and at J to 7 bases, leaving 10 bases not matched to a gene. Looking up the rest from reference TRBV7-3 and TRBJ2-1 gives the full variable domain: GAGVSQTPSNKVTEKGKYVELRCDPISGHTALYWYRQSLGQGPEFLIYFQGTGAADDSGLPNDRFFAVRPEGSVSTLKIQRTERGDSAVYLCASSERGPSGNEQFFGPGTRLTVL.

This clonotype was counted many times. The chain uses TRBV7-6 and TRBJ2-7, with 7 bases matching TRBD2. Germline values: CDR1 SGHVS, CDR2 FNYEAQ. CDR3 length equals 16 residues. Unmatched junction bases numbered 10, after V lost 5 bases and J lost 0 bases. In DNA form, the CDR3 reads TGTGCCAGCAGCCGTGGGGCTAGCGGTTCCTCCTACGAGCAGTACTTC. It is translated as CASSRGASGSSYEQYF.

The gene calls are TRBV5-4 and TRBJ2-7; 8 positions agree with TRBD1. Germline values: CDR1 SGHNT, CDR2 YYREEE (reference sequence). This CDR3 contains 14 residues. Trimming at V came to 2 bases and at J to 5 bases, leaving 6 bases not matched to a gene. CDR3 region: CASSLQGVQDEQYF. For the CDR3, the DNA is TGTGCCAGCAGCTTACAGGGGGTCCAGGACGAGCAGTACTTC.

This clonotype was picked up many times. The rearrangement uses TRBV20-1 and TRBJ2-1; TRBD1 is a possible D gene (5 bases). Germline loops: CDR1 DFQATT, CDR2 SNEGSKA (reference sequence). The length of the CDR3 is 15 residues. Trimming removed 6 bases at V and 5 bases at J, with 20 bases between. The CDR3 sequence: CSAARAGPYNNEQFF. The CDR3 DNA is TGCAGTGCCGCACGAGCAGGGCCCTACAACAATGAGCAGTTCTTC.

This clonotype was counted at least ten times. The chain has TRBV19 and TRBJ1-5; D is uncertain. The CDR3 runs 14 residues. The germline gives CDR1 LNHDA, CDR2 SQIVND (reference sequence). V was cut by 2 bases and J by 2 bases, with 7 bases left in between. CDR3 nucleotides: TGTGCCAGTAGTATAAATACGGGCAATCAGCCCCAGCATTTT. It specifies CASSINTGNQPQHF.

This clonotype was seen a handful of times. The chain couples TRBV12-3 or TRBV12-4 to TRBJ2-7; 12 bases line up with TRBD2. The length of the CDR3 is 15 residues. The junction had 3 bases not matched to a gene; V was cut back by 3 bases and J by 3 bases. The CDR3 here is CASSLGGLAGYEQYF. The CDR3 coding sequence is TGTGCCAGCAGTTTGGGGGGACTAGCGGGCTACGAGCAGTACTTC.

The chain couples TRBV12-3 or TRBV12-4 to TRBJ2-7, with D possibly being TRBD1 or TRBD2 (5 bases each). V was shortened by 6 bases and J by 7 bases, with 22 bases between the two germline ends. This CDR3 is 15 amino acids long. The CDR3: CASSSLGTGTVEQYF. For the CDR3, the DNA is TGTGCCAGCAGCTCACTCGGAACCGGGACGGTGGAGCAGTACTTC.

This clonotype was seen a few times. This chain connects TRBV3-1 to TRBJ2-1; 8 bases are a match to TRBD2. The CDR3 runs 14 residues. V gave up 2 bases and J gave up 12 bases; unmatched junction bases: 9. Per germline, CDR1 LGHDT and CDR2 YNNKEL (reference sequence). The CDR3 bases are TGTGCCAGCAGCCAACCGGGACTAGGGAAACCGCAGTTCTTC. The encoded protein is CASSQPGLGKPQFF.

This clonotype was seen only a few times. One base away lies a much larger clone, so this may be a sequencing read error. The CDR3 loop is CAGSYTTDTQYF. Here the CDR3 DNA reads TGTGCCGGCAGTTATACCACAGATACGCAGTATTTT. The rearrangement uses TRBV2 and TRBJ2-3; no clear D. The CDR3 consists of 12 residues. Germline loops: CDR1 SNHLY, CDR2 FYNNEI.

The genes are TRBV6-2 or TRBV6-3 and TRBJ2-7; 10 nucleotides agree with TRBD1. The germline gives CDR1 MNHEY, CDR2 SVGEGT. This CDR3 spans 16 amino acids. J gave up 5 bases and V 5 bases, and 12 bases lay outside the gene matches. The CDR3 sequence is CASSLTPRQGAHEQYF. The CDR3 bases are TGTGCCAGCAGTCTTACCCCCCGACAGGGGGCCCACGAGCAGTACTTC.